One sample yielded the 8 T cell receptor beta chains listed below, sequenced in a study of technical replicates of blood from a handful of donors. TCRdb's copy holds only in-frame clones and misses some; the assay was immunoSEQ multiplex PCR. This table holds some 81,000 clones, around nine tenths found once. Sequenced input: T cells isolated from PBMCs. The receptors come from a human donor in good health.

CDR3 in DNA: TGTGCCAGCAGCGAGAACAGGGGGAGTGAAAAACTGTTTTTT. Amino acids: CASSENRGSEKLFF. The chain couples TRBV7-8 to TRBJ1-4, with 8 bases lining up with TRBD1. CDR1 SGHVS and CDR2 FQNEAQ come from the germline V gene. This CDR3 has 14 residues. V shed 5 bases and J 7 bases; nucleotides not matched to a gene: 6.

The V call is TRBV4-1, the J call TRBJ2-6; TRBD1 might be the D (6 bases). Germline CDR1 is MGHRA and CDR2 is YSYEKL. The CDR3 has 17 amino acids. V dropped 1 base and J dropped 0 bases, with 10 bases sitting between them. CDR3 sequence reads: CASSQGGRSSGANVLTF. The CDR3, as DNA: TGCGCCAGCAGCCAAGGGGGGCGTAGCTCTGGGGCCAACGTCCTGACTTTC.

The V and J genes are TRBV2 and TRBJ2-1, with 7 bases that match TRBD2. The V gene's germline CDR1 is SNHLY and CDR2 FYNNEI. J gave up 11 bases and V 7 bases, and 14 bases lay outside the gene matches. The CDR3 runs to 14 residues. The CDR3 DNA sequence: TGTGCCAGCAACATATTCGACTACGGGACTAAGCAGTTCTTC. This translates into CASNIFDYGTKQFF.

The V call is TRBV2, the J call TRBJ2-7; TRBD2 matches at 8 bases. V trimming: 4 bases; J trimming: 0 bases; junction bases outside the gene matches: 17. The CDR3 runs 19 residues. Germline values: CDR1 SNHLY, CDR2 FYNNEI. Here the CDR3 DNA reads TGTGCCAGCAGTGTAAGCCCCAGGTTAAGCGGGGGTCTCTCCTACGAGCAGTACTTC. Its translation is CASSVSPRLSGGLSYEQYF.

This chain connects TRBV7-9 to TRBJ2-1; TRBD1 agrees at 8 bases. The V segment lost 5 bases and the J segment 9 bases; nucleotides outside the gene matches: 9. In germline, CDR1 is SEHNR, CDR2 FQNEAQ (reference sequence). The CDR3 runs to 14 residues. The CDR3 here is CASSQVRGHGEQFF. The CDR3, as DNA: TGTGCCAGCAGCCAGGTCAGGGGGCATGGTGAGCAGTTCTTC.

The rearrangement joins TRBV28 to TRBJ2-2; 9 nucleotides match TRBD2. From germline, CDR1 is MDHEN and CDR2 SYDVKM. Trimming cost V 2 bases and J 7 bases; bases outside gene matches: 8. This CDR3 contains 16 residues. This CDR3 reads CASSLTLSGSGGELFF. The CDR3 bases are TGTGCCAGCAGTTTAACCCTTAGCGGGAGTGGCGGGGAGCTGTTTTTT. Complete variable domain (other parts from reference TRBV28 and TRBJ2-2): DVKVTQSSRYLVKRTGEKVFLECVQDMDHENMFWYRQDPGLGLRLIYFSYDVKMKEKGDIPEGYSVSREKKERFSLILESASTNQTSMYLCASSLTLSGSGGELFFGEGSRLTVL.

V is TRBV10-1 and J is TRBJ2-3; 10 nucleotides match TRBD2. The V segment lost 4 bases and the J segment 4 bases; nucleotides outside the gene matches: 2. The CDR3 totals 14 residues. Per germline, CDR1 WNHNN and CDR2 SYGVQD (reference sequence). The CDR3 nucleotides are TGCGCCAGCAGTGCGGGACTAGCGCCAGATACGCAGTATTTT. This encodes CASSAGLAPDTQYF.

The chain combines TRBV28 with TRBJ1-2, with TRBD1 matching 9 bases. Trimming at V came to 7 bases and at J to 5 bases, leaving 5 bases not matched to a gene. CDR3 length: 13 amino acids. Germline CDR1 MDHEN, CDR2 SYDVKM. The CDR3 coding sequence is TGTGCCAGCATCTCGGGACAGGGTTATGGCTACACCTTC. It encodes CASISGQGYGYTF.